This T cell receptor beta chain derives from a study of human T cells and chemical hapten exposure. From whole blood left unfractionated, total RNA was extracted. This clonotype was observed at least ten times. J gave up 5 bases and V 2 bases, and 11 bases lay outside the gene matches. Germline V gene lookup returns CDR1 MGHRA and CDR2 YSYEKL. There are 16 residues in the CDR3. The library tagged individual cDNA molecules with unique molecular identifiers. How the authors handled the data: Samples held a median of roughly 100,000 TCRs, range about 23,224–690,600. TCRdb called the reads again in MiXCR, with one record for every CDR3 protein. TCRdb's processing, not the authors' own work, is the source of the V and J calls. The repertoire holds about 120,000 distinct CDR3 sequences, with more than 8.5% as singletons.

The sequencing sample was made of whole blood. This TCR came from a human donor in good health. Some clones in this sample may be carry-over from other donors' samples. The V gene is TRBV4-1, the J gene TRBJ1-1, with TRBD1 matching over 7 bases. DNA of the CDR3: TGCGCCAGCAGCCAAACCGCCGACAGGGATAAGACTGAAGCTTTCTTT. This codes for CASSQTADRDKTEAFF.